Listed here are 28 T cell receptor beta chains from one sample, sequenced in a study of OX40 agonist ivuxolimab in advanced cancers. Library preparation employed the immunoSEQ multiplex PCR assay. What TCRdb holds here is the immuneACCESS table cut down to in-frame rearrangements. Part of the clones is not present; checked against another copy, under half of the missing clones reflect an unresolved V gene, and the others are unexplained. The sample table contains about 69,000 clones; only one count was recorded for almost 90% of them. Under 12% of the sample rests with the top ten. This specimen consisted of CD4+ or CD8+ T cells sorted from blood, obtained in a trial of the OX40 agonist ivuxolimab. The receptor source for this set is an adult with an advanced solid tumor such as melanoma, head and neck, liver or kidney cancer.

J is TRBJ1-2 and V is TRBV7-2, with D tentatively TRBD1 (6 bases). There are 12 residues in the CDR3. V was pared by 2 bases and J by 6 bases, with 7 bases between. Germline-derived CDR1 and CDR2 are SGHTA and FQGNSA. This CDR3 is CASSLQGNGYTF. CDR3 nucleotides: TGTGCCAGCAGCTTACAGGGGAATGGCTACACCTTC.

The chain's CDR3 is CASSYFGRGGQETQYF. The CDR3 DNA sequence: TGTGCCAGCAGTTACTTTGGCAGGGGGGGCCAAGAGACCCAGTACTTC. The chain joins TRBV6-5 to TRBJ2-5, with D possibly called TRBD1 or TRBD2 (7 bases each). V lost 1 base to trimming and J lost 1 base, with 13 bases between them. Germline V CDR1 and CDR2: MNHEY, SVGAGI. CDR3 length: 16 residues.

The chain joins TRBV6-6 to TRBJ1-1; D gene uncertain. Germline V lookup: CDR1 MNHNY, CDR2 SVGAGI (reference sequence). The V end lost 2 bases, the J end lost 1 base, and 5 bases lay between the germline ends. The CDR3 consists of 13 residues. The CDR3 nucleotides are TGTGCCAGCAGTTACGAGGGGAACACTGAAGCTTTCTTT. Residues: CASSYEGNTEAFF.

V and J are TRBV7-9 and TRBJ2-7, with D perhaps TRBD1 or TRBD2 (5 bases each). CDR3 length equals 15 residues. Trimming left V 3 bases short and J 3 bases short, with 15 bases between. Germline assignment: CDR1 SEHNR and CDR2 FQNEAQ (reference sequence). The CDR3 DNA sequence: TGTGCCAGCAGCTTGGGACCCGGGTGGGTCTACGAGCAGTACTTC. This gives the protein CASSLGPGWVYEQYF.

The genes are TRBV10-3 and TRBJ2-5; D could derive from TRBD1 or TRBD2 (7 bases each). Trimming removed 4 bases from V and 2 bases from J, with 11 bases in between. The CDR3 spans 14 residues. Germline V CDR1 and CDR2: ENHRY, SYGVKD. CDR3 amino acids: CAISGGGQQETQYF. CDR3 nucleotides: TGTGCCATCAGTGGCGGGGGACAGCAAGAGACCCAGTACTTC.

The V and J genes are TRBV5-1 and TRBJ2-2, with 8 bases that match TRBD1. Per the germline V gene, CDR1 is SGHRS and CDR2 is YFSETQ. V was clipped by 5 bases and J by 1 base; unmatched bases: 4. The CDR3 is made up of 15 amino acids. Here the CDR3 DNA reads TGCGCCAGCAGAACCGGGACAGGGAACACCGGGGAGCTGTTTTTT. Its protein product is CASRTGTGNTGELFF.

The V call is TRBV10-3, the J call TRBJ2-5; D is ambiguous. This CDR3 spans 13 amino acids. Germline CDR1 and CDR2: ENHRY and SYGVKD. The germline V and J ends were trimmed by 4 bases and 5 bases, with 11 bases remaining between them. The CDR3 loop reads CAISGAARETQYF. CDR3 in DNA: TGTGCCATCAGTGGGGCAGCCCGGGAGACCCAGTACTTC.

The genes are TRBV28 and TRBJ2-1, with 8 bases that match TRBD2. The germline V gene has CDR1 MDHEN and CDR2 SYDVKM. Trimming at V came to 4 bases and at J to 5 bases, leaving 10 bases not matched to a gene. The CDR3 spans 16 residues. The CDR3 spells CASSSQTSVKHNEQFF. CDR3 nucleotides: TGTGCCAGCAGTTCTCAGACTAGCGTTAAACACAATGAGCAGTTCTTC.

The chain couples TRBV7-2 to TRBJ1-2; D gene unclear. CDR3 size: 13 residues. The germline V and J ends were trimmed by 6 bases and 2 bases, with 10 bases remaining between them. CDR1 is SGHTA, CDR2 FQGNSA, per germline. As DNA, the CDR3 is TGTGCCAGCAGTACGGACGTGAACTATGGCTACACCTTC. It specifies CASSTDVNYGYTF.

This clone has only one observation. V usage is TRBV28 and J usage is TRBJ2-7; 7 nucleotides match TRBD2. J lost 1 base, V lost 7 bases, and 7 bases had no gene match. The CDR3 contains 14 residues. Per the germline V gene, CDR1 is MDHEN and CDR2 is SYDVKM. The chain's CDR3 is CASTTPGLSYEQYF. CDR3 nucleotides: TGTGCCAGCACCACCCCGGGACTATCCTACGAGCAGTACTTC. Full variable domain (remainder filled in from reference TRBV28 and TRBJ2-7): DVKVTQSSRYLVKRTGEKVFLECVQDMDHENMFWYRQDPGLGLRLIYFSYDVKMKEKGDIPEGYSVSREKKERFSLILESASTNQTSMYLCASTTPGLSYEQYFGPGTRLTVT.

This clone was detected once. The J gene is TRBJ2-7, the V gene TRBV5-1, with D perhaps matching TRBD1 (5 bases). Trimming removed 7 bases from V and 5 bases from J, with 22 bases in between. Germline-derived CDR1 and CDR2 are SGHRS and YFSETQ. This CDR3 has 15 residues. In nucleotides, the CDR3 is TGCGCCAGCGACAAAAGTGGGGCGGCTGGAGACGAGCAGTACTTC. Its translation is CASDKSGAAGDEQYF. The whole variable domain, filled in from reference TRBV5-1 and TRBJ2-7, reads KAGVTQTPRYLIKTRGQQVTLSCSPISGHRSVSWYQQTPGQGLQFLFEYFSETQRNKGNFPGRFSGRQFSNSRSEMNVSTLELGDSALYLCASDKSGAAGDEQYFGPGTRLTVT.

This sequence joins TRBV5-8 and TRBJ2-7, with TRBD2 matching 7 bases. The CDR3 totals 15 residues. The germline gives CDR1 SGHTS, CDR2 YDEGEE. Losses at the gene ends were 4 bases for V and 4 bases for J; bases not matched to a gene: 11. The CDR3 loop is CASSLVGGSTYEQYF. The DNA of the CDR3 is TGTGCCAGCAGCCTGGTAGGCGGGAGTACTTACGAGCAGTACTTC.

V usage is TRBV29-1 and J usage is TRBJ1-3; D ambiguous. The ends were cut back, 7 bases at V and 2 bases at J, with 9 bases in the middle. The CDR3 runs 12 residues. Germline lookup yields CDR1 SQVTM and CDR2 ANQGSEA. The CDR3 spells CSGWIPGNTIYF. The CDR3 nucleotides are TGCAGCGGCTGGATCCCTGGAAACACCATATATTTT.

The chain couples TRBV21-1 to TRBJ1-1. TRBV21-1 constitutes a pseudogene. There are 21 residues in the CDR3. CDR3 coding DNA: TGTGCCAGCAGCAAAGGTGGCCTCACCGGGGGTATATGGTTTTTGAACACTGAAGCTTTCTTT. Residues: CASSKGGLTGGIWFLNTEAFF.

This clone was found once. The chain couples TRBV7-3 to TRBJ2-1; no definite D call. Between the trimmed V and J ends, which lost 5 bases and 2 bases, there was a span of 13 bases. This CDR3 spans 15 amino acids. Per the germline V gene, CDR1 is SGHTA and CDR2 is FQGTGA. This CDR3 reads CASSTTGSTYNEQFF. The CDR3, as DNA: TGTGCCAGCAGCACAACCGGGTCGACCTACAATGAGCAGTTCTTC.

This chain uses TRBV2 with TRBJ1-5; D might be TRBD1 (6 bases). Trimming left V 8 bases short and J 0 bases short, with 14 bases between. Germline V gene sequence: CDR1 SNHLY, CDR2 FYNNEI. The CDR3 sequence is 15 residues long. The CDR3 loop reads CASREGDTSNQPQHF. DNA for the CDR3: TGTGCCAGCCGAGAGGGGGATACTAGCAATCAGCCCCAGCATTTT.

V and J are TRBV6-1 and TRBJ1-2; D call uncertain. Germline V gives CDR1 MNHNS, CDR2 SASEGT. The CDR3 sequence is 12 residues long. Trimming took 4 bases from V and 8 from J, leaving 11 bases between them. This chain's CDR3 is CASSGPVQGYTF. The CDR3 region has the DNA TGTGCCAGCAGTGGGCCGGTCCAAGGCTACACCTTC.

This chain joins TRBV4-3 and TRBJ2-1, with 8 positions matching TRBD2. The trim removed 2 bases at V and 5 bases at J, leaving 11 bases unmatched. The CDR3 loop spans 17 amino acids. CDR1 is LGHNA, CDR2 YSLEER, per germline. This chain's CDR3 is CASSQHQGAGGHNEQFF. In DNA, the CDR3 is TGCGCCAGCAGCCAACACCAAGGTGCGGGAGGACACAATGAGCAGTTCTTC.

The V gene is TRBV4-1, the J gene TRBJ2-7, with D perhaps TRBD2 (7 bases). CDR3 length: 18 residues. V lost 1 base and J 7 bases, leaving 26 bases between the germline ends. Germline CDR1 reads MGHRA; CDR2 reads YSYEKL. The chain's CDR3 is CASSQAPGYGGAPGEQYF. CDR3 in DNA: TGCGCCAGCAGCCAAGCGCCGGGCTATGGGGGGGCCCCGGGGGAGCAGTACTTC.

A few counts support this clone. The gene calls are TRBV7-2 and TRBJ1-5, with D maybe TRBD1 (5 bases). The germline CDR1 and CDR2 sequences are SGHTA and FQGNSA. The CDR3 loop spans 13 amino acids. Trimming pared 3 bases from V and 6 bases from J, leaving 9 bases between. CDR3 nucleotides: TGTGCCAGCAGCTTTGGTCAGGGTCAGCCCCAGCATTTT. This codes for CASSFGQGQPQHF.

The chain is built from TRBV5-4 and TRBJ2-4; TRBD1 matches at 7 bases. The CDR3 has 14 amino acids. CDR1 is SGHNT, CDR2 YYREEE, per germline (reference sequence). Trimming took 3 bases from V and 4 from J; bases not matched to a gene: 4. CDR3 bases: TGTGCCAGCAGCTCACGGGACAGTAAAAACATTCAGTACTTC. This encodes CASSSRDSKNIQYF.

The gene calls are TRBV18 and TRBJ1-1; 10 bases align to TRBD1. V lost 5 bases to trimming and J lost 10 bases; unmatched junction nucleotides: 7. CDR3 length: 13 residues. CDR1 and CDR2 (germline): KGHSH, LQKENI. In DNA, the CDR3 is TGTGCCAGCTCAACGGACAGGGGGACGCGAGCTTTCTTT. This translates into CASSTDRGTRAFF.

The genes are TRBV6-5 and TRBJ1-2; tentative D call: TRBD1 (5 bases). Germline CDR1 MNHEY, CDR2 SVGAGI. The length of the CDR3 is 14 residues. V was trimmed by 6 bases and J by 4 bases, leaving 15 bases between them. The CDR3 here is CASRQGISAYGYTF. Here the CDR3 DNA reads TGTGCCAGCAGGCAGGGAATAAGCGCCTATGGCTACACCTTC.

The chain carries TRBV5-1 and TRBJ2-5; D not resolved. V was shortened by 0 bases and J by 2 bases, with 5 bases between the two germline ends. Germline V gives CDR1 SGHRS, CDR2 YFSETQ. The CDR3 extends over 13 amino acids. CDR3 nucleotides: TGCGCCAGCAGCTTGGTAGGTCAAGAGACCCAGTACTTC. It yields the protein CASSLVGQETQYF.

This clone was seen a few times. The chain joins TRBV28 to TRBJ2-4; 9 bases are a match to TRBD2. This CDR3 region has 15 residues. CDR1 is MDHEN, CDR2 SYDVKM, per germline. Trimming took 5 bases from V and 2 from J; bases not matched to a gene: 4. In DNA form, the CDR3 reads TGTGCCAGCAGTGGGGCGGGAGGGTCCAAAAACATTCAGTACTTC. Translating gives CASSGAGGSKNIQYF.

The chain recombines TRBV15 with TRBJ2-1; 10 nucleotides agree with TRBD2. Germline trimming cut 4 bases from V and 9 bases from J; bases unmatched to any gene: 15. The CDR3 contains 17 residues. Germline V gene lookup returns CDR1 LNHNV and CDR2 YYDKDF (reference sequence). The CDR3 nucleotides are TGTGCCACCAGCACCTCTACCGGGACTAGCGCTAATCCTGAGCAGTTCTTC. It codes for CATSTSTGTSANPEQFF. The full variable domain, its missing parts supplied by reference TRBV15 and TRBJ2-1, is DAMVIQNPRYQVTQFGKPVTLSCSQTLNHNVMYWYQQKSSQAPKLLFHYYDKDFNNEADTPDNFQSRRPNTSFCFLDIRSPGLGDTAMYLCATSTSTGTSANPEQFFGPGTRLTVL.

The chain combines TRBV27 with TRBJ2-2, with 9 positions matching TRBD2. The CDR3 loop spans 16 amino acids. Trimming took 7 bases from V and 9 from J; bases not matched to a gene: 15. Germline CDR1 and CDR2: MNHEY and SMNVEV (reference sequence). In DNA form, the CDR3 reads TGTGCCAGCACCCTAGAGGCGGGAGGGCCCGGCCGGGAGCTGTTTTTT. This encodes CASTLEAGGPGRELFF.

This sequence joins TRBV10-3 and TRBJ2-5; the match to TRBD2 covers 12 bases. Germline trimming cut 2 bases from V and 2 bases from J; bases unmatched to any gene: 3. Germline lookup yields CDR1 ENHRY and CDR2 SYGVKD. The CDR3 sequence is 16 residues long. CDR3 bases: TGTGCCATCAGTGAGGGACTAGCGGGAAGTCAAGAGACCCAGTACTTC. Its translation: CAISEGLAGSQETQYF.